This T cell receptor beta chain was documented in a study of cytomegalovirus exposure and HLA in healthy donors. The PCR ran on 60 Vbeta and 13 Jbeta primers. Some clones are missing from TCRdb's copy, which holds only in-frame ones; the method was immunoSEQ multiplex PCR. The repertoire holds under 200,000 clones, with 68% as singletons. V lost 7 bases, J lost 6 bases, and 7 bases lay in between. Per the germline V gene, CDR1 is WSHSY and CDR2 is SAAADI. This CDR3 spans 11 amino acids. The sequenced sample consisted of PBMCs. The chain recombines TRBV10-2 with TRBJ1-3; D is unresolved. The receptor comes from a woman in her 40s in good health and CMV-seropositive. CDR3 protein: CASTRENTIYF. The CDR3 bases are TGCGCCAGCACTCGAGAAAACACCATATATTTT.